The T cell receptor beta chain under discussion was sequenced for a study of T cells after yellow fever vaccination. Study details: Researchers used SMART-Seq v4 Ultra Low Input to prepare fractions that had low cell numbers. Findings and limits, study-wide: Any FACS-sorted repertoire could hold abundant clonotypes that contaminate it from the bulk population. Researchers noted that a small share of clonotypes showed up in both CD4 and CD8 compartments.

Trimming removed 6 bases from V and 11 bases from J, with 22 bases in between. This CDR3 has 14 amino acids. Worth noting for this clonotype: Antigen specificity is unknown.

It was through 5'RACE template switching that TCR cDNA was made, with a universal primer site and UMIs added. Using its own MiXCR run on the 5' RACE reads, TCRdb lists one record per CDR3 protein. The sample carries about 550,000 distinct CDR3 sequences, 15% to 20% recorded once. The sequencing used PBMCs, collected 15 days after the yellow fever booster vaccination. V and J are TRBV12-3 or TRBV12-4 and TRBJ1-1; D is perhaps TRBD1 (5 bases). This receptor was taken from a man aged 25-40 years who received the YFV17D yellow fever vaccine. The CDR3 DNA follows: TGTGCCAGCAGGCCGGTGGGGGAGCCGGGGGACGCTTTCTTT. Its protein is CASRPVGEPGDAFF.